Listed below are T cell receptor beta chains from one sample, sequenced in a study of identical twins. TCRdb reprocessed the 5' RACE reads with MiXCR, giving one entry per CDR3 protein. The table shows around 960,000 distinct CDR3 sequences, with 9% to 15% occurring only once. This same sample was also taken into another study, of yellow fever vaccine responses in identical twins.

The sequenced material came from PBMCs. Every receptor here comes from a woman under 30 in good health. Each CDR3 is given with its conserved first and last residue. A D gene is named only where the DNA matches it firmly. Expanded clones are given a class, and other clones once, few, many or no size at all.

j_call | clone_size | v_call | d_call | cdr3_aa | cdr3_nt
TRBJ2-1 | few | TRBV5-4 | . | CASSPPLKDEQFF | TGTGCCAGCAGCCCACCTTTAAAGGATGAGCAGTTCTTC
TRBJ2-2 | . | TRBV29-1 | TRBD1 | CSVEGGVAGGNTGELFF | TGCAGCGTTGAAGGAGGGGTGGCAGGGGGCAACACCGGGGAGCTGTTTTTT
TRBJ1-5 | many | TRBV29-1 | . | CSVEDPGQPQHF | TGCAGCGTTGAAGATCCCGGCCAGCCCCAGCATTTT
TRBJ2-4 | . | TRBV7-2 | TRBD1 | CASTGQGNIQYF | TGTGCCAGCACGGGACAGGGGAACATTCAGTACTTC
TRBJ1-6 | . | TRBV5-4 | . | CASSLVGKSFNSPLHF | TGTGCCAGCAGCTTGGTTGGGAAATCCTTTAATTCACCCCTCCACTTT
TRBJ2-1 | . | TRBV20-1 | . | CSAEDGHSSYNEQFF | TGCAGTGCCGAGGACGGACATAGCTCCTACAATGAGCAGTTCTTC
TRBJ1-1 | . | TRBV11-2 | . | CASSLVGGKREAFF | TGTGCCAGCAGCTTAGTAGGGGGTAAGCGAGAGGCTTTCTTT
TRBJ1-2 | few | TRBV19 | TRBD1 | CASSMNRGLGYGYTF | TGTGCCAGTAGTATGAACAGGGGGCTTGGCTATGGCTACACCTTC
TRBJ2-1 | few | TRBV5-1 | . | CASRRSRKDNEQFF | TGCGCCAGCAGAAGAAGTCGGAAGGACAATGAGCAGTTCTTC
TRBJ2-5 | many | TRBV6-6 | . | CASRRGVLETQYF | TGTGCCAGCAGGAGAGGAGTTTTGGAGACCCAGTACTTC
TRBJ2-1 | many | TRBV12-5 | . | CASGAAGQRYNEQFF | TGTGCTAGTGGAGCAGCGGGACAGCGTTACAATGAGCAGTTCTTC
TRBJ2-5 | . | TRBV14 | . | CASSQDWRRGTLETQYF | TGTGCCAGCAGCCAAGATTGGCGGAGGGGCACCTTAGAGACCCAGTACTTC
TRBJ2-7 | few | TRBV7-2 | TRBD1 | CASSLVGQNYEQYF | TGTGCCAGCAGCTTAGTGGGACAGAACTACGAGCAGTACTTC
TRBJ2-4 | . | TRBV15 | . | CATSRDEAKKNIQYF | TGTGCCACCAGCAGAGATGAAGCAAAAAAAAACATTCAGTACTTC
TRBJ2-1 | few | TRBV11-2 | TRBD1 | CASSLDGSGQLIYNEQFF | TGTGCCAGCAGCTTAGATGGGTCGGGACAGTTGATTTACAATGAGCAGTTCTTC
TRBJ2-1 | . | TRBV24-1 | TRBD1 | CATSDLRTGYRDNEQFF | TGTGCCACCAGTGATTTGCGGACAGGGTATAGGGACAATGAGCAGTTCTTC
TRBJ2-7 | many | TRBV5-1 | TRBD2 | CASSLRASGSYNEQYF | TGCGCCAGCAGCTTGCGGGCTAGCGGGAGTTATAACGAGCAGTACTTC
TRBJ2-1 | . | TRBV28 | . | CASSFGRAENEQFF | TGTGCCAGCAGTTTTGGGCGAGCGGAGAATGAGCAGTTCTTC
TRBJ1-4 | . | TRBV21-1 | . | CASSKSGTGSREKLFF | TGTGCCAGCAGCAAATCCGGGACAGGGAGTAGAGAAAAACTGTTTTTT
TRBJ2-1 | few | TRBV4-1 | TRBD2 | CASSQFFIAGARNEQFF | TGCGCCAGCAGCCAGTTCTTCATAGCGGGAGCGCGCAATGAGCAGTTCTTC
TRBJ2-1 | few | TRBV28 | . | CASNEGWNEQFF | TGTGCCAGCAACGAGGGTTGGAATGAGCAGTTCTTC
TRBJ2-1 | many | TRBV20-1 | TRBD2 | CSANPTSGMNEQFF | TGCAGTGCCAATCCGACTAGCGGGATGAATGAGCAGTTCTTC
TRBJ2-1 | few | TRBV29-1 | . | CSVLPAGTNEQFF | TGCAGCGTTTTACCAGCGGGTACGAATGAGCAGTTCTTC
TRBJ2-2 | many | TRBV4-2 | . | CASSPIVIGELFF | TGTGCCAGCAGCCCAATAGTTATCGGGGAGCTGTTTTTT
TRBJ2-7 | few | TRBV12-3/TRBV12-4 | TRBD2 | CASSPLAGGVNEQYF | TGTGCCAGCAGCCCACTAGCGGGAGGAGTCAACGAGCAGTACTTC
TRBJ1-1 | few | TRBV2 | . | CASSPGRVDTEAFF | TGTGCCAGCAGTCCGGGCAGGGTTGACACTGAAGCTTTCTTT
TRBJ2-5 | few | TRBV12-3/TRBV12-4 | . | CASSPGQSSGTQYF | TGTGCCAGCAGCCCGGGACAATCGTCAGGGACCCAGTACTTC
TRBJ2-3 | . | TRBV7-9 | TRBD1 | CASSLVWDRSTDTQYF | TGTGCCAGCAGCTTAGTTTGGGACAGAAGCACAGATACGCAGTATTTT
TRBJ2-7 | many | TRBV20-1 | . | CSAPHTGIHSYEQYF | TGCAGTGCCCCGCATACAGGGATTCATTCCTACGAGCAGTACTTC
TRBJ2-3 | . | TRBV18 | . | CASSPWREGYPDTQYF | TGTGCCAGCTCACCGTGGCGAGAGGGGTATCCAGATACGCAGTATTTT
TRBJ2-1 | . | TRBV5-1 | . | CASSFGASARNEQFF | TGCGCCAGCAGCTTTGGGGCGTCTGCTCGGAATGAGCAGTTCTTC
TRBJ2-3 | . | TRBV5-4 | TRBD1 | CASSSGQVRDTQYF | TGTGCCAGCAGCTCCGGACAGGTTAGGGATACGCAGTATTTT
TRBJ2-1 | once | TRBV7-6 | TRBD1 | CASSLQGTVYNEQFF | TGTGCCAGCAGCTTGCAAGGGACAGTCTACAATGAGCAGTTCTTC
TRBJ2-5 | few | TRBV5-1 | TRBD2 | CASSLPSTSGGPDTPPQETQYF | TGCGCCAGCAGCTTACCTTCGACTAGCGGGGGGCCCGACACACCGCCACAAGAGACCCAGTACTTC
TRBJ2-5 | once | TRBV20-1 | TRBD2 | CSASSFAGDQETQYF | TGCAGTGCTAGCTCCTTCGCGGGGGACCAAGAGACCCAGTACTTC
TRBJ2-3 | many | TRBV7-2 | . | CASSLALGGTRTDTQYF | TGTGCCAGCAGCTTAGCGCTAGGCGGGACCAGGACAGATACGCAGTATTTT
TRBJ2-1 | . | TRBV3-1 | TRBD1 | CASSHSRGSYNEQFF | TGTGCCAGCAGCCATAGCAGGGGGTCCTACAATGAGCAGTTCTTC
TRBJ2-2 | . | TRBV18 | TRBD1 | CASSSGTGSNTGELFF | TGTGCCAGCTCTTCGGGGACAGGGAGTAACACCGGGGAGCTGTTTTTT
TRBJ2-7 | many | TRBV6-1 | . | CASSDRGTYEQYF | TGTGCCAGCAGTGACCGTGGGACCTACGAGCAGTACTTC
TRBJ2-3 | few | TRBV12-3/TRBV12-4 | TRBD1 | CASSSPTGNTDTQYF | TGTGCCAGCAGTTCTCCGACAGGGAACACAGATACGCAGTATTTT
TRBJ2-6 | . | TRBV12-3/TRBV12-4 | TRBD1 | CASSLQGVHGANVLTF | TGTGCCAGCAGCTTACAGGGGGTTCATGGGGCCAACGTCCTGACTTTC
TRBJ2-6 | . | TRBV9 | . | CASTEHEVGESGANVLTF | TGTGCCAGCACCGAACATGAAGTCGGGGAATCTGGGGCCAACGTCCTGACTTTC
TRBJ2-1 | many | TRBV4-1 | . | CASSHDRAVYNEQFF | TGCGCCAGCAGCCACGATCGGGCGGTTTACAATGAGCAGTTCTTC
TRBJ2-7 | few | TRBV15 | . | CATSRGGVSSYEQYF | TGTGCCACCAGCAGAGGAGGGGTCTCCTCCTACGAGCAGTACTTC
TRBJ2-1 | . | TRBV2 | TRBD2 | CASSGTSSQALNEQFF | TGTGCCAGCAGTGGGACTAGCTCCCAAGCCCTCAATGAGCAGTTCTTC
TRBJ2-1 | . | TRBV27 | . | CASSLFVLATNEQFF | TGTGCCAGCAGTTTATTTGTTCTAGCGACGAATGAGCAGTTCTTC
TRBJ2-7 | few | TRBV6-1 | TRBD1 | CASRDRTGSSYEQYF | TGTGCCAGCAGGGACCGGACAGGGAGCTCCTACGAGCAGTACTTC
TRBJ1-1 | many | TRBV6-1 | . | CASSLREPTEAFF | TGTGCCAGCAGCCTCAGGGAACCCACTGAAGCTTTCTTT
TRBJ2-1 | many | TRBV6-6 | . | CAHSRGAYNEQFF | TGTGCCCACTCTCGAGGCGCCTACAATGAGCAGTTCTTC